Presented here are 21 T cell receptor beta chains from one specimen sequenced in a study of T cell changes during pregnancy in multiple sclerosis. Profiling relied on immunoSEQ multiplex PCR, and the TCRdb table lists in-frame clones only, not all of them. This table has around 53,000 clones, roughly 90% appearing once. The source material was CD4+ T cells from peripheral blood mononuclear cells, sampled after pregnancy. Every receptor here comes from a female donor with multiple sclerosis, enrolled in a pregnancy study.

This clone came up a few times. The chain carries TRBV5-4 and TRBJ1-6; D remains unclear. CDR3 length: 12 residues. V lost 1 base, J lost 8 bases, and 4 bases lay in between. Germline V gene lookup returns CDR1 SGHNT and CDR2 YYREEE (reference sequence). CDR3 DNA sequence: TGTGCCAGCAGCTTGACGGATTCACCCCTCCACTTT. This translates into CASSLTDSPLHF.

The J gene is TRBJ2-3, the V gene TRBV5-1; D is uncertain. Trimming took off 0 bases at V and 2 bases at J, with 4 bases between the two ends. The CDR3 is 13 residues long. The germline V gene encodes CDR1 SGHRS and CDR2 YFSETQ. CDR3 coding DNA: TGCGCCAGCAGCTTGGCTCCCACAGATACGCAGTATTTT. This gives the protein CASSLAPTDTQYF.

The chain uses TRBV25-1 and TRBJ1-1; tentatively, D is TRBD1 (6 bases). The CDR3 runs to 15 residues. Germline V lookup: CDR1 MGHDK, CDR2 SYGVNS. V lost 8 bases and J lost 1, with 17 bases in between. The CDR3 nucleotides read TGTGCCAGCGTTCGACCGGGACACTCGAACACTGAAGCTTTCTTT. Amino acid sequence: CASVRPGHSNTEAFF.

V is TRBV7-2 and J is TRBJ1-4; TRBD1 matches at 9 bases. From germline, CDR1 is SGHTA and CDR2 FQGNSA. The V gene end was trimmed by 6 bases and the J gene end by 5 bases; junction bases not matched to a gene: 4. The CDR3 extends over 14 amino acids. The CDR3 spells CASRRGQGNEKLFF. CDR3 in DNA: TGTGCCAGCAGGCGCGGACAGGGGAATGAAAAACTGTTTTTT. Together with reference TRBV7-2 and TRBJ1-4, the CDR3 gives the full variable domain: GAGVSQSPSNKVTEKGKDVELRCDPISGHTALYWYRQSLGQGLEFLIYFQGNSAPDKSGLPSDRFSAERTGGSVSTLTIQRTQQEDSAVYLCASRRGQGNEKLFFGSGTQLSVL.

The genes are TRBV13 and TRBJ2-7, with D perhaps matching TRBD2 (5 bases). Per germline, CDR1 PRHDT and CDR2 FYEKMQ (reference sequence). The V gene lost 6 bases and the J gene lost 2 bases, with 17 bases spanning the gap. CDR3 length: 15 residues. The CDR3 DNA reads TGTGCCAGCAGGCGCGAGGGCAGCGGCACCTACGAGCAGTACTTC. Translated: CASRREGSGTYEQYF.

The chain recombines TRBV9 with TRBJ2-2, with 8 bases lining up with TRBD2. J gave up 8 bases and V 4 bases, and 10 bases lay outside the gene matches. The CDR3 sequence is 15 residues long. Germline CDR1 and CDR2: SGDLS and YYNGEE. The CDR3 nucleotides are TGTGCCAGCAGCCCAAGGACTAGCCGAGGAGGGGAGCTGTTTTTT. The encoded protein is CASSPRTSRGGELFF. The variable domain in full, with the rest retrieved from reference TRBV9 and TRBJ2-2, is DSGVTQTPKHLITATGQRVTLRCSPRSGDLSVYWYQQSLDQGLQFLIQYYNGEERAKGNILERFSAQQFPDLHSELNLSSLELGDSALYFCASSPRTSRGGELFFGEGSRLTVL.

V is TRBV18 and J is TRBJ2-5; 12 bases map to TRBD2. V shed 1 base, J shed 1 base, and the junction held 4 bases outside the gene matches. Per germline, CDR1 KGHSH and CDR2 LQKENI. The CDR3 length is 17 residues. CDR3 region: CASSPQTSGGSQETQYF. CDR3 sequence (DNA): TGTGCCAGCTCACCACAGACTAGCGGGGGATCCCAAGAGACCCAGTACTTC.

The chain is built from TRBV7-9 and TRBJ1-6, with TRBD1 matching over 9 bases. CDR3 size: 16 residues. The ends lost 6 bases at V and 3 bases at J; junction bases unmatched: 6. Germline CDR1 reads SEHNR; CDR2 reads FQNEAQ (reference sequence). CDR3 sequence (DNA): TGTGCCAGCAGTCCGGGACAGGGAAGCTATAATTCACCCCTCCACTTT. This codes for CASSPGQGSYNSPLHF.

The chain carries TRBV5-1 and TRBJ2-7, with no clear D. V lost 6 bases and J 7 bases, leaving 17 bases between the germline ends. This CDR3 has 13 residues. Germline-derived CDR1 and CDR2 are SGHRS and YFSETQ. The CDR3 nucleotides read TGCGCCAGCAACCAGGTCGGTATGAGAGAGCAGTACTTC. This sequence encodes CASNQVGMREQYF.

The V call is TRBV6-5, the J call TRBJ1-1, with 10 bases matching TRBD1. CDR1 and CDR2 (germline): MNHEY, SVGAGI. Losses at the gene ends were 2 bases for V and 6 bases for J; bases not matched to a gene: 6. The CDR3 runs to 15 residues. The CDR3 protein is CASSYIPGTGAEAFF. CDR3 in DNA: TGTGCCAGCAGTTACATACCGGGGACAGGGGCTGAAGCTTTCTTT.

The chain combines TRBV5-1 with TRBJ2-1; 8 nucleotides line up with TRBD1. V was clipped by 3 bases and J by 6 bases; unmatched bases: 5. This CDR3 spans 14 amino acids. CDR1 is SGHRS and CDR2 is YFSETQ in the germline V gene. CDR3 sequence: CASSSLDRGNEQFF. CDR3 nucleotide sequence: TGCGCCAGCAGCTCTTTAGACAGGGGCAATGAGCAGTTCTTC.

This sequence joins TRBV7-2 and TRBJ1-2; 8 nucleotides line up with TRBD1. Germline V lookup: CDR1 SGHTA, CDR2 FQGNSA. The J segment lost 7 bases and the V segment lost 5 bases, leaving 12 bases of the junction unmatched. The length of the CDR3 is 15 residues. CDR3 loop: CASSPDRVASGGYTF. CDR3 bases: TGTGCCAGCAGCCCGGACAGGGTCGCTTCGGGTGGCTACACCTTC.

This clone has just one count. The chain combines TRBV7-2 with TRBJ2-2; 13 positions match TRBD2. Per germline, CDR1 SGHTA and CDR2 FQGNSA. Trimming at V came to 7 bases and at J to 6 bases, leaving 5 bases not matched to a gene. This CDR3 comprises 15 residues. CDR3 loop: CASTRLAGGPGELFF. In DNA, the CDR3 is TGTGCCAGCACCAGACTAGCGGGGGGACCCGGGGAGCTGTTTTTT.

This chain links TRBV6-5 with TRBJ1-2; TRBD1 matches 9 bases. With V trimmed by 5 bases and J by 0 bases, 1 base remained unmatched. The V gene's germline CDR1 is MNHEY and CDR2 SVGAGI. This CDR3 contains 14 residues. The CDR3 loop reads CASSRTGANYGYTF. CDR3 DNA sequence: TGTGCCAGCAGTCGGACAGGGGCTAACTATGGCTACACCTTC.

V usage is TRBV6-1 and J usage is TRBJ2-3; no definite D call. The germline gives CDR1 MNHNS, CDR2 SASEGT. The V gene lost 4 bases and the J gene lost 3 bases, with 2 bases spanning the gap. CDR3 length: 11 residues. For the CDR3, the DNA is TGTGCCAGCAGTGCGACAGATACGCAGTATTTT. This gives the protein CASSATDTQYF.

Only one count was recorded for this clone. This rearrangement joins TRBV27 to TRBJ1-6; D is unresolved. Per germline, CDR1 MNHEY and CDR2 SMNVEV (reference sequence). Deletions cut 6 bases from V and 10 bases from J, with 13 bases between. The CDR3 runs to 13 residues. The CDR3: CASRVRSQSPLHF. Here the CDR3 DNA reads TGTGCCAGCAGGGTTCGTTCACAGTCACCCCTCCACTTT.

In the case of this clone: A read error may produce the germline difference seen at one junction end. The chain joins TRBV11-2 to TRBJ2-5; TRBD1 is a possible D gene (6 bases). This CDR3 has 15 residues. CDR1 is SGHAT and CDR2 is FQNNGV in the germline V gene. The CDR3 DNA sequence: TGTGCCAGCAGCCTAGAGCCTGACAGGAAAGAGACCCAGTACTTC. It encodes CASSLEPDRKETQYF.

In its sample, this clone was seen once. The chain joins TRBV5-1 to TRBJ1-2; D is perhaps TRBD1 (5 bases). V was clipped by 4 bases and J by 6 bases, with 16 bases between them. This CDR3 region has 14 residues. Germline assignment: CDR1 SGHRS and CDR2 YFSETQ. CDR3 in amino acids: CASSTRQTGDGYTF. The CDR3 nucleotides are TGCGCCAGCAGCACCCGACAGACTGGCGATGGCTACACCTTC.

V and J are TRBV7-2 and TRBJ1-2; possibly TRBD1 for D (5 bases). The CDR3 contains 14 residues. Germline CDR1 SGHTA, CDR2 FQGNSA. V shed 5 bases and J shed 6 bases, with 16 bases lying between them. The CDR3 here is CASSREGQGDGYTF. The CDR3 region has the DNA TGTGCCAGCAGCCGGGAGGGGCAGGGAGATGGCTACACCTTC.

V and J are TRBV7-8 and TRBJ2-3, with TRBD1 identical over 7 bases. Germline assignment: CDR1 SGHVS and CDR2 FQNEAQ. The CDR3 extends over 18 amino acids. Trimming took 1 base from V and 4 from J; bases not matched to a gene: 14. The CDR3 DNA is TGTGCCAGCAGCTTAGTGGCTGCGACAGGGCTTAGCGCAGATACGCAGTATTTT. As protein: CASSLVAATGLSADTQYF.

V gene TRBV19 combines with J gene TRBJ2-1, with TRBD2 matching 9 bases. CDR3 length: 16 residues. Per germline, CDR1 LNHDA and CDR2 SQIVND (reference sequence). V shed 7 bases and J 0 bases; nucleotides not matched to a gene: 7. This CDR3 reads CASIQRGASSYNEQFF. In nucleotides, the CDR3 is TGTGCCAGTATCCAGCGGGGGGCGAGCTCCTACAATGAGCAGTTCTTC.